Shown below are 10 T cell receptor beta chains from a single sample sequenced in a study of blood T cell repertoires in COVID-19. TCRdb's table, derived via immunoSEQ multiplex PCR, lists solely in-frame clones and lacks some. The table has around 250,000 clones, approximately 89% seen once. Sequencing was done on a sample of PBMCs or T cells enriched from blood (not recorded which). Receptors were obtained from a middle-aged woman who had been exposed to COVID-19.

V is TRBV29-1 and J is TRBJ1-2; the D gene is possibly TRBD1 (6 bases). The V gene's germline CDR1 is SQVTM and CDR2 ANQGSEA. This CDR3 contains 12 residues. CDR3 sequence: CIGGGGNYGYTF. The CDR3 bases are TGCATCGGGGGAGGGGGTAACTATGGCTACACCTTC.

The V and J genes are TRBV27 and TRBJ2-7; 8 nucleotides align to TRBD2. The germline V gene has CDR1 MNHEY and CDR2 SMNVEV (reference sequence). The J segment lost 6 bases and the V segment lost 2 bases, leaving 3 bases of the junction unmatched. CDR3 length: 13 residues. The CDR3 reads CASSLAGGGEQYF. The CDR3 bases are TGTGCCAGCAGTTTAGCGGGGGGTGGCGAGCAGTACTTC.

Regarding this clone: One end of the junction does not line up with germline, which may come from a read error. The CDR3 reads CASSLAGGMSSYNEQFF. In DNA form, the CDR3 reads TGTGCCAGCAGCTTGGCGGGAGGCATGAGCTCCTACAATGAGCAGTTCTTC. The chain combines TRBV5-1 with TRBJ2-1, with 8 bases fitting TRBD2. The germline V gene encodes CDR1 SGHRS and CDR2 YFSETQ. The CDR3 runs to 17 residues.

This chain joins TRBV3-1 (or the pseudogene TRBV3-2) and TRBJ2-2; tentative D call: TRBD2 (5 bases). The CDR3 has 11 amino acids. Germline CDR1 LGHDT, CDR2 YNNKEL (reference sequence). CDR3: CAAGETGELFF. The CDR3, as DNA: TGTGCAGCCGGGGAAACCGGGGAGCTGTTTTTT.

With regard to this clone: At one of its ends the junction is not consistent with the germline gene, which may arise from a read error. Here the CDR3 DNA reads TGTGCCAGCAGCCAGCGACTAGCGCTAGACAATGAGCAGTTCTTC. Its translation is CASSQRLALDNEQFF. The chain has TRBV5-1 and TRBJ2-1, with 8 bases aligning to TRBD2. From germline, CDR1 is SGHRS and CDR2 YFSETQ. CDR3 length: 15 residues. Full variable domain (remainder filled in from reference TRBV5-1 and TRBJ2-1): KAGVTQTPRYLIKTRGQQVTLSCSPISGHRSVSWYQQTPGQGLQFLFEYFSETQRNKGNFPGRFSGRQFSNSRSEMNVSTLELGDSALYLCASSQRLALDNEQFFGPGTRLTVL.

This clone appeared once. The genes are TRBV2 and TRBJ1-1, with D possibly TRBD1 on 5 matching bases. From germline, CDR1 is SNHLY and CDR2 FYNNEI. The V end was cut by 6 bases, the J end by 2 bases, with 13 bases between. The CDR3 runs 14 residues. The CDR3 sequence is CASSLGHLNTEAFF. CDR3 in DNA: TGTGCCAGCAGCCTAGGACACCTTAACACTGAAGCTTTCTTT.

V usage is TRBV7-2 and J usage is TRBJ2-1; TRBD2 aligns across 14 bases. Germline V lookup: CDR1 SGHTA, CDR2 FQGNSA. The ends lost 8 bases at V and 4 bases at J; junction bases unmatched: 4. This CDR3 contains 15 residues. DNA of the CDR3: TGTGCCAGCGGACTAGCGGGGGGACAATACAATGAGCAGTTCTTC. It codes for CASGLAGGQYNEQFF.

The V gene is TRBV12-3 or TRBV12-4, the J gene TRBJ2-7; D is unclear. The CDR3 extends over 13 amino acids. With 1 base removed from V and 9 bases from J, the gap between germline ends came to 13 bases. CDR3: CASSLGPQAPQYV. The CDR3 nucleotides read TGTGCCAGCAGTTTAGGTCCCCAAGCTCCGCAGTACGTC.

This chain connects TRBV5-4 to TRBJ1-4; TRBD1 agrees at 7 bases. This CDR3 is 14 amino acids long. Trimming removed 2 bases from V and 6 bases from J; junction bases left unmatched: 4. The germline CDR1 and CDR2 sequences are SGHNT and YYREEE (reference sequence). CDR3 loop: CASSLFQGDEKLFF. In nucleotides, the CDR3 is TGTGCCAGCAGCTTATTCCAGGGGGATGAAAAACTGTTTTTT.

The CDR3 DNA follows: TGTGCCAGCAGCCGGACTAGCGGTTTTTACGAGCAGTACTTC. This sequence encodes CASSRTSGFYEQYF. The gene calls are TRBV7-2 and TRBJ2-7, with 10 bases identical to TRBD2. J was trimmed by 4 bases and V by 5 bases; bases with no gene match: 5. Germline loops: CDR1 SGHTA, CDR2 FQGNSA. The CDR3 sequence is 14 residues long.